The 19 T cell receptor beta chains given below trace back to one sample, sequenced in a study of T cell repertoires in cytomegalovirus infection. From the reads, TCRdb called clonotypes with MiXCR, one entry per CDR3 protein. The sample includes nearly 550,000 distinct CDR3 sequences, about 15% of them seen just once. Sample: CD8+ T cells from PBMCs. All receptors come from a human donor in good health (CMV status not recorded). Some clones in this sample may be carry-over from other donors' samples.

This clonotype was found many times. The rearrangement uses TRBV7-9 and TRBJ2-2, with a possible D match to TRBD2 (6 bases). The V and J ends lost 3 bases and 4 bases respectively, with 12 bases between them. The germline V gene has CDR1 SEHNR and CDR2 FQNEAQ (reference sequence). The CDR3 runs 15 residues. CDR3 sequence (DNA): TGTGCCAGCAGCTTGCCCGGGGGACTCACCGGGGAGCTGTTTTTT. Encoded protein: CASSLPGGLTGELFF.

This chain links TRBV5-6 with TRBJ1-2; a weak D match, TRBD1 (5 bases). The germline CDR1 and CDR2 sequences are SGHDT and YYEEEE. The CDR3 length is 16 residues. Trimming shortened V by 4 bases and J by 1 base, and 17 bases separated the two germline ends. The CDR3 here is CASSLPPDRFNYGYTF. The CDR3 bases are TGTGCCAGCAGCCTCCCTCCCGACAGATTTAACTATGGCTACACCTTC.

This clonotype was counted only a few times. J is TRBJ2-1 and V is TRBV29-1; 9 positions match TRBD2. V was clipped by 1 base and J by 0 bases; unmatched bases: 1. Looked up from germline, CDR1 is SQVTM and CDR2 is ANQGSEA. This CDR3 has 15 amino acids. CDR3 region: CSVEGSGSSYNEQFF. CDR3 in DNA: TGCAGCGTTGAAGGTAGCGGGAGCTCCTACAATGAGCAGTTCTTC.

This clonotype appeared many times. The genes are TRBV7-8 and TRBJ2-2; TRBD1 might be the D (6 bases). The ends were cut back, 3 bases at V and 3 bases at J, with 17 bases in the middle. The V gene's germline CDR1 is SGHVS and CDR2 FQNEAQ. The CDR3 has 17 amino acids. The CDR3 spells CASSLIIARGDTGELFF. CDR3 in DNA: TGTGCCAGCAGCTTGATCATAGCCAGGGGCGACACCGGGGAGCTGTTTTTT.

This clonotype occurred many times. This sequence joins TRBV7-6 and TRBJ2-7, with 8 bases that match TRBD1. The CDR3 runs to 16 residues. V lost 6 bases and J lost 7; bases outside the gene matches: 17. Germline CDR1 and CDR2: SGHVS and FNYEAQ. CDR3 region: CASRPYSGTGPSEQYF. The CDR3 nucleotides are TGTGCCAGCAGACCCTACTCCGGGACAGGCCCCTCGGAGCAGTACTTC.

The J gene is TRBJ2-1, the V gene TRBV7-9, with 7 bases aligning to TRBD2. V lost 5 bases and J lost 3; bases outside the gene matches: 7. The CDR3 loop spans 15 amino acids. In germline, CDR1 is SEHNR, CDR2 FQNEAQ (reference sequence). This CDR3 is CASSRTSVNYNEQFF. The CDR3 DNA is TGTGCCAGCAGCCGAACTAGCGTGAACTACAATGAGCAGTTCTTC.

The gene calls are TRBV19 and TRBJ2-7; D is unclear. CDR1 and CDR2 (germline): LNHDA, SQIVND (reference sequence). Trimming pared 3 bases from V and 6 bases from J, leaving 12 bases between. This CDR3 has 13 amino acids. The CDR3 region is CASSIPITGEQYF. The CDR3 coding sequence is TGTGCCAGTAGTATCCCTATTACGGGCGAGCAGTACTTC. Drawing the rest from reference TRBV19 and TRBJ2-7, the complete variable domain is DGGITQSPKYLFRKEGQNVTLSCEQNLNHDAMYWYRQDPGQGLRLIYYSQIVNDFQKGDIAEGYSVSREKKESFPLTVTSAQKNPTAFYLCASSIPITGEQYFGPGTRLTVT.

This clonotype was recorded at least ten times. The CDR3: CASSFSRGPANTGELFF. The CDR3 DNA sequence: TGTGCCAGCAGTTTCTCCAGGGGGCCTGCGAACACCGGGGAGCTGTTTTTT. This sequence joins TRBV7-9 and TRBJ2-2; 8 bases map to TRBD1. From germline, CDR1 is SEHNR and CDR2 FQNEAQ (reference sequence). V gave up 6 bases and J gave up 0 bases; unmatched junction bases: 9. This CDR3 is 17 amino acids long.

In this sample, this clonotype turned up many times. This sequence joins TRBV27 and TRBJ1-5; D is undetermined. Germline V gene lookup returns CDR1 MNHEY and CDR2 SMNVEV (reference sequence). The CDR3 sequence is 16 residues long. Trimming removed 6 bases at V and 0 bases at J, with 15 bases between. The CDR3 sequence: CASSPWAGSSNQPQHF. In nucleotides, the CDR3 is TGTGCCAGCAGCCCATGGGCAGGCTCTAGCAATCAGCCCCAGCATTTT.

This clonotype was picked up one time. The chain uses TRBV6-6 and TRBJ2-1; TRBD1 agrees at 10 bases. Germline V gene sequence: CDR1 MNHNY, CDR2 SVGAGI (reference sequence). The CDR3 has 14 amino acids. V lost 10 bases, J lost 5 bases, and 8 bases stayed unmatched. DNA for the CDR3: TGTGCCATCAACGGACAGGGGGGACACAATGAGCAGTTCTTC. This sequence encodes CAINGQGGHNEQFF.

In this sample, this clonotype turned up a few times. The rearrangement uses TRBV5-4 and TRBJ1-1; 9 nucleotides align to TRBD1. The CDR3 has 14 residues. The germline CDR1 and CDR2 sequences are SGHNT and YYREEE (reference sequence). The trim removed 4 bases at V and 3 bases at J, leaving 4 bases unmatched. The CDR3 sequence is CASSADRGDTEAFF. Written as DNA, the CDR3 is TGTGCCAGCAGCGCGGACAGGGGAGACACTGAAGCTTTCTTT.

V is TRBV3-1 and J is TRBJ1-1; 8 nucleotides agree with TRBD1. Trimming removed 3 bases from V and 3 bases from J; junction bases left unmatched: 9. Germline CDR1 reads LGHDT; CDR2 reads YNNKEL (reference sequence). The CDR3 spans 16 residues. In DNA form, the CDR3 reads TGTGCCAGCAGCCACCTCGTCGACAGGGGAGACACTGAAGCTTTCTTT. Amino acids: CASSHLVDRGDTEAFF.

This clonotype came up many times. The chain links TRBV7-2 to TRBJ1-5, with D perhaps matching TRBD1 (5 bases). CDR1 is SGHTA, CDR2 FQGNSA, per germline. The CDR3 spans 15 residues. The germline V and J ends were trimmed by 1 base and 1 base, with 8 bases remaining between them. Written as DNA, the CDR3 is TGTGCCAGCAGCTTAGAGGGGTCGAGCAATCAGCCCCAGCATTTT. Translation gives CASSLEGSSNQPQHF.

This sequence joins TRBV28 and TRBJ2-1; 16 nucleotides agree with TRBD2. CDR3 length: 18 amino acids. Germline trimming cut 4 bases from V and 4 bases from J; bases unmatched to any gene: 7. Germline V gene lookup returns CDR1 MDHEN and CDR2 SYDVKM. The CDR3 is CASSSGTSGRALYNEQFF. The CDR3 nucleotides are TGTGCCAGCAGTTCCGGGACTAGCGGGAGGGCCTTGTACAATGAGCAGTTCTTC.

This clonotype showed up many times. The CDR3 here is CASSTDRTELYYEQYF. DNA of the CDR3: TGTGCCAGCAGCACAGATAGGACCGAGCTCTACTACGAGCAGTACTTC. This chain links TRBV7-9 with TRBJ2-7; D uncertain. Germline CDR1 SEHNR, CDR2 FQNEAQ (reference sequence). V lost 5 bases, J lost 3 bases, and 20 bases lay in between. The CDR3 is 16 amino acids. Combining the CDR3 with reference TRBV7-9 and TRBJ2-7 gives the whole variable domain DTGVSQNPRHKITKRGQNVTFRCDPISEHNRLYWYRQTLGQGPEFLTYFQNEAQLEKSRLLSDRFSAERPKGSFSTLEIQRTEQGDSAMYLCASSTDRTELYYEQYFGPGTRLTVT.

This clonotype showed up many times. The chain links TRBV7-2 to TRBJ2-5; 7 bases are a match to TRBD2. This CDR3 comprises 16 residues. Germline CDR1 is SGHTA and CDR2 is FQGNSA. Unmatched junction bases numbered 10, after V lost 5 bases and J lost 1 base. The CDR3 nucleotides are TGTGCCAGCAGCGCCTCCCGGGACTATCCCCAAGAGACCCAGTACTTC. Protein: CASSASRDYPQETQYF.

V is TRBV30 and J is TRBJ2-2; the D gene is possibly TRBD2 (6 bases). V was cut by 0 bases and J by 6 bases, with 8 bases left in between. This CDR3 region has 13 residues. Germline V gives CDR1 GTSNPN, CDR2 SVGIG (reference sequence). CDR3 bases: TGTGCCTGGAGTGTGGGAGGATCCGGGGAGCTGTTTTTT. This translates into CAWSVGGSGELFF.

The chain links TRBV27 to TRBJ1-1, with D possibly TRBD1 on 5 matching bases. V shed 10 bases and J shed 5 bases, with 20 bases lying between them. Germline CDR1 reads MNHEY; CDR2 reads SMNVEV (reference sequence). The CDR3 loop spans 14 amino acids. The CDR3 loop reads CATWRGAWETEAFF. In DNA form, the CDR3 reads TGTGCCACTTGGAGGGGAGCCTGGGAGACTGAAGCTTTCTTT.

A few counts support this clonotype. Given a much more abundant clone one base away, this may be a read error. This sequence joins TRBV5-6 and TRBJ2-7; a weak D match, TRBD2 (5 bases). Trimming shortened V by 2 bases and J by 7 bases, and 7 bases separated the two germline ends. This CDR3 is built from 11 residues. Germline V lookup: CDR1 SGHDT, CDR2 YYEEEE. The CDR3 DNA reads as TGTGCCAGCAGCTTCCCGGGGGAGCAGTACTTC. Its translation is CASSFPGEQYF.